This T cell receptor beta chain came from a study of T cells after yellow fever vaccination. This CDR3 is built from 17 residues. Trimming removed 4 bases from V and 8 bases from J, with 25 bases in between. CDR1 and CDR2 from the germline V gene are SGHRS and YFSETQ. This clonotype was counted only a few times. The antigen is undetermined. Regarding the study as a whole: Detected again after the booster were most primary-vaccination clones, at 96% CD4 and 88% CD8. Abundant contaminating clonotypes from the bulk population could appear in FACS-sorted repertoires.

5'RACE template switching added a universal primer site and UMIs to TCR cDNA. From the 5' RACE reads, TCRdb called clonotypes with MiXCR, one entry per CDR3 protein. The sample has about 130,000 distinct CDR3 sequences, approximately 9% seen once. This sequence originates from a man younger than 35 who received the YFV17D yellow fever vaccine. The genes are TRBV5-1 and TRBJ2-1; weak D call: TRBD2 (5 bases). Material: CD8+ T cells sorted from PBMCs, obtained on the day of the yellow fever booster vaccination. CDR3 region: CASSPRTTKGLVDEQFF. The CDR3 bases are TGCGCCAGCAGCCCAAGGACGACTAAGGGCCTAGTCGATGAGCAGTTCTTC.